These T cell receptor beta chains were read from a single sample in a study of blood T cell repertoires in COVID-19. Assay used: immunoSEQ multiplex PCR; TCRdb lists only in-frame clones, some missing. The sample lists 20,000 to 30,000 clones; 80% to 95% were seen once. Sequenced material: peripheral blood. The source of these receptors is a human donor in a cohort sampled during active COVID-19. The CDR3 runs from the conserved cysteine through the conserved F or W. A D gene is named only where the DNA matches it firmly. Size values are once, few and many counts, or a class for expanded clones, and some rows have none.

j_call | v_call | d_call | clone_size | cdr3_nt | cdr3_aa
TRBJ2-1 | TRBV7-9 | NA | NA | TGTGCCAGCGGTCGGGTAACGGTTTCCTACAATGAGCAGTTCTTC | CASGRVTVSYNEQFF
TRBJ2-3 | TRBV25-1 | NA | once | TGTGCCAGCAGTGAATTACGGTCGGTTACCACAGATACGCAGTATTTT | CASSELRSVTTDTQYF
TRBJ2-5 | TRBV9 | TRBD1 | NA | TGTGCCAGCAGCGTAGGAGGGGGCCCCCTGGGGTCCCAGTACTTC | CASSVGGGPLGSQYF
TRBJ2-2 | TRBV24-1 | NA | NA | TGTGCCACCAGTGATTTGGGGGGGAGCACCGGGGAGCTGTTTTTT | CATSDLGGSTGELFF
TRBJ1-6 | TRBV19 | NA | NA | TGTGCCAGTAGCTTACAGGGTCATAATTCACCCCTCCACTTT | CASSLQGHNSPLHF
TRBJ1-2 | TRBV10-3 | TRBD1 | NA | TGTGCCATCAGTGGCCAGCGACAGGGGGCGGAGAATGGCTACACCTTC | CAISGQRQGAENGYTF
TRBJ2-1 | TRBV2 | TRBD2 | NA | TGTGCCAGCAGTGATGGGGACCCGGGACTAGCCAGCAATGAGCAGTTCTTC | CASSDGDPGLASNEQFF
TRBJ2-5 | TRBV2 | NA | NA | TGTGCCAGCACCTATACCGGGGGTCACCAAGAGACCCAGTACTTC | CASTYTGGHQETQYF
TRBJ2-4 | TRBV5-6 | NA | NA | TGTGCCAGCAGCTTAAGGGGATTAGCCAAAAACATTCAGTACTTC | CASSLRGLAKNIQYF
TRBJ1-1 | TRBV29-1 | NA | NA | TGCAGCGTTGGTCTCAGGCAGAACACTGAAGCTTTCTTT | CSVGLRQNTEAFF
TRBJ1-4 | TRBV11-2 | NA | NA | TGTGCCAGCAGCTTAAACAGGCGTAGGAAACTGTTTTTT | CASSLNRRRKLFF
TRBJ2-5 | TRBV3-1/TRBV3-2 | TRBD2 | NA | TGTGCCAGCAGCGCAAGAGCGGGGGGGCGGGGAGAGACCCAGTACTTC | CASSARAGGRGETQYF
TRBJ2-4 | TRBV28 | TRBD1 | NA | TGTGCCAGCGGACAGGGGTTAAACATTCAGTACTTC | CASGQGLNIQYF
TRBJ1-1 | TRBV29-1 | TRBD1 | NA | TGCAGCGTCAACAGGGGAGGTGGCACTGAAGCTTTCTTT | CSVNRGGGTEAFF
TRBJ2-3 | TRBV10-3 | TRBD2 | NA | TGTGCCATCAGTCTGGGGACTAGCGGGGGAACCACAGATACGCAGTATTTT | CAISLGTSGGTTDTQYF
TRBJ1-5 | TRBV11-2 | TRBD1 | once | TGTGCCAGCAGCTTAGGGGCAGGGGGAACGCCCCAGCATTTT | CASSLGAGGTPQHF
TRBJ1-2 | TRBV4-2 | TRBD1 | few | TGTGCCAGCAGCCAAGATTTTGGGACAGGCTTGGGCTACACCTTC | CASSQDFGTGLGYTF
TRBJ2-5 | TRBV18 | TRBD1 | NA | TGTGCCAGCTCACCACCTGCCAGGGGGCCCCAAGAGACCCAGTACTTC | CASSPPARGPQETQYF
TRBJ2-5 | TRBV18 | NA | NA | TGTGCCAGCTCCGGGACAACACAAGAGACCCAGTACTTC | CASSGTTQETQYF
TRBJ2-2 | TRBV18 | NA | NA | TGTGCCAGCTCGCCATTCTTAATCGCGAACACCGGGGAGCTGTTTTTT | CASSPFLIANTGELFF
TRBJ2-2 | TRBV5-1 | NA | NA | TGCGCCAGCAGCTCAGGGAAAACCGGGGAGCTGTTTTTT | CASSSGKTGELFF
TRBJ2-3 | TRBV5-4 | NA | NA | TGTGCCAGCAGCGTGAGGACGGGGATCACAGATACGCAGTATTTT | CASSVRTGITDTQYF
TRBJ1-5 | TRBV19 | TRBD1 | NA | TGTGCCAGTAGTATAGGGGACAGGCGCAATCAGCCCCAGCATTTT | CASSIGDRRNQPQHF
TRBJ2-7 | TRBV9 | TRBD2 | NA | TGTGCCAGCAGCGTATCACCCGGCGGGGGAGGGATCGGCGAGCAGTACTTC | CASSVSPGGGGIGEQYF
TRBJ1-3 | TRBV4-2 | NA | NA | TGTGCCAGCAGCCACAGGGGCACCTCTGGAAACACCATATATTTT | CASSHRGTSGNTIYF
TRBJ1-1 | TRBV19 | NA | NA | TGTGCCAGTAGTATCGGGAGGGGCTACACTGAAGCTTTCTTT | CASSIGRGYTEAFF
TRBJ1-6 | TRBV27 | NA | NA | TGTGCCAGCTCCGGGAACTATAATTCACCCCTCCACTTT | CASSGNYNSPLHF
TRBJ2-2 | TRBV19 | NA | once | TGTGCCAGTAGTATTGGGGCTTGGAACACCGGGGAGCTGTTTTTT | CASSIGAWNTGELFF
TRBJ1-6 | TRBV12-3/TRBV12-4 | TRBD1 | NA | TGTGCCAGCAGTTTATTGCAGGGGGAACCCCTCCACTTT | CASSLLQGEPLHF
TRBJ1-1 | TRBV5-1 | NA | once | TGCGCCAGCAGCTTGGATGGGCAGATGAACACTGAAGCTTTCTTT | CASSLDGQMNTEAFF
TRBJ2-2 | TRBV10-3 | NA | NA | TGTGCCATCAGTACAGGGAGCGAGTACACCGGGGAGCTGTTTTTT | CAISTGSEYTGELFF
TRBJ2-3 | TRBV5-1 | TRBD1 | NA | TGCGCCAGCAGCTTGGCAGGGGGTTATAATACGCAGTATTTT | CASSLAGGYNTQYF
TRBJ1-4 | TRBV2 | NA | NA | TGTGCCAGCATACAGACAGTGGTTGGAGAAAAACTGTTTTTT | CASIQTVVGEKLFF
TRBJ1-2 | TRBV6-6 | TRBD1 | NA | TGTGCCAGCAGCGAATCCGACAGGGTAGGAGGCTACACCTTC | CASSESDRVGGYTF
TRBJ1-2 | TRBV10-2 | TRBD1 | NA | TGCGCCAGCAGCCCTTTGGGGGACAGGGAAGGCTACACCTTC | CASSPLGDREGYTF
TRBJ1-3 | TRBV19 | TRBD1 | NA | TGTGCCAGTATCGAGACGGACAGGGGGAACACCATATATTTT | CASIETDRGNTIYF
TRBJ1-3 | TRBV28 | NA | NA | TGTGCCAGCAGTTCACTGATGTGGAGGACGGTGGGAAACACCATATATTTT | CASSSLMWRTVGNTIYF
TRBJ1-5 | TRBV28 | NA | NA | TGTGCCAGCAGATTCCCGGGACACTTCAATCAGCCCCAGCATTTT | CASRFPGHFNQPQHF
TRBJ2-1 | TRBV18 | TRBD2 | NA | TGTGCCAGCTCACCTCCTCAGCGGGGGGTCCTCAATGAGCAGTTCTTC | CASSPPQRGVLNEQFF
TRBJ2-1 | TRBV27 | TRBD1 | NA | TGTGCCACGCGGACAGGGTTAAACAATGAGCAGTTCTTC | CATRTGLNNEQFF
TRBJ2-2 | TRBV5-1 | TRBD2 | few | TGCGCCAGCAGCTCTCGACTAGCTACGAACACCGGGGAGCTGTTTTTT | CASSSRLATNTGELFF
TRBJ2-1 | TRBV9 | NA | NA | TGTGCCAGCAGCGCCAGGCCTCGACTAGTAAATGAGCAGTTCTTC | CASSARPRLVNEQFF
TRBJ1-1 | TRBV7-2 | TRBD1 | once | TGTGCCAGCAGCCGGGACAGAATTAACACTGAAGCTTTCTTT | CASSRDRINTEAFF
TRBJ2-5 | TRBV18 | NA | NA | TGTGCCAGCTCACCACCGGATGTGGGGCGCGGAGAGACCCAGTACTTC | CASSPPDVGRGETQYF
TRBJ1-5 | TRBV28 | NA | NA | TGTGCCAGCAGCCCATCTCGGCGGGCCGGCCAGCCCCAGCATTTT | CASSPSRRAGQPQHF
TRBJ2-7 | TRBV6-5 | TRBD1 | once | TGTGCCAGCACCAAGACAGGGACCTACGAGCAGTACTTC | CASTKTGTYEQYF
TRBJ2-3 | TRBV10-1 | NA | NA | TGCGCCAGCACCGAAGGGGGGGCGGCAGATACGCAGTATTTT | CASTEGGAADTQYF
TRBJ2-7 | TRBV5-1 | NA | NA | TGCGCCAGCAGCCTCACAGGGTCCTACGAGCAGTACTTC | CASSLTGSYEQYF
TRBJ2-7 | TRBV27 | NA | once | TGTGCCAGCAGCACCTTCGAGGGCTACGAGCAGTACTTC | CASSTFEGYEQYF
TRBJ2-3 | TRBV4-1 | TRBD1 | NA | TGCGCCAGCAGCCAACGACAGGGGTGGTCAGATACGCAGTATTTT | CASSQRQGWSDTQYF